The 18 T cell receptor beta chains below all came from one sample that was sequenced in a study of cytomegalovirus exposure and HLA in healthy donors. In the PCR, 60 Vbeta and 13 Jbeta primers were used. Profiled with immunoSEQ multiplex PCR; TCRdb holds only in-frame clones, not every one. This table has approximately 270,000 clones, 80% appearing once. What was sequenced was PBMCs. The receptors were gathered from a girl aged 2-10 years in good health and CMV-seronegative.

CDR3 bases: TGTGCCAGCAGTTATTCCACAGGGGGCAATCAGCCCCAGCATTTT. It specifies CASSYSTGGNQPQHF. The chain uses TRBV6-6 and TRBJ1-5; the match to TRBD1 covers 7 bases. The CDR3 totals 15 residues. The germline gives CDR1 MNHNY, CDR2 SVGAGI (reference sequence). V lost 3 bases, J lost 2 bases, and 4 bases stayed unmatched.

J is TRBJ1-3 and V is TRBV6-5, with D unresolved. Germline V gene lookup returns CDR1 MNHEY and CDR2 SVGAGI. This CDR3 is 16 amino acids long. Trimming took off 2 bases at V and 4 bases at J, with 15 bases between the two ends. In DNA, the CDR3 is TGTGCCAGCAGTTACGGTCCGGGATCGGCCGGAAACACCATATATTTT. It yields the protein CASSYGPGSAGNTIYF.

DNA of the CDR3: TGTGCCAGCAGCTTTAGCGGGGGAGCCTACGAGCAGTACTTC. Residues: CASSFSGGAYEQYF. The chain uses TRBV13 and TRBJ2-7; 9 nucleotides agree with TRBD2. The junction had 2 bases not matched to a gene; V was cut back by 3 bases and J by 2 bases. CDR1 and CDR2 from the germline V gene are PRHDT and FYEKMQ (reference sequence). This CDR3 region has 14 residues.

This chain uses TRBV19 with TRBJ2-2, with 8 bases aligning to TRBD2. The V and J ends lost 7 bases and 2 bases, in that order; junction bases with no gene match: 9. CDR3 length equals 16 residues. The germline V gene encodes CDR1 LNHDA and CDR2 SQIVND (reference sequence). In nucleotides, the CDR3 is TGTGCCAGTAAGAACTTAGCGGGGCTAAACACCGGGGAGCTGTTTTTT. This translates into CASKNLAGLNTGELFF.

This clone was seen just once. The chain has TRBV27 and TRBJ1-5; 10 positions agree with TRBD1. The CDR3 is 17 residues long. With V trimmed by 8 bases and J by 1 base, 11 bases remained unmatched. Germline V gives CDR1 MNHEY, CDR2 SMNVEV (reference sequence). The DNA of the CDR3 is TGTGCCAGCCGCCGGGACAGGGGAGTAGGGAGCAATCAGCCCCAGCATTTT. Its protein is CASRRDRGVGSNQPQHF.

The chain uses TRBV2 and TRBJ1-5; TRBD1 might be the D (6 bases). Between the trimmed V and J ends, which lost 7 bases and 5 bases, there was a span of 15 bases. The CDR3 sequence is 14 residues long. In germline, CDR1 is SNHLY, CDR2 FYNNEI. The CDR3 DNA is TGTGCCAGCACTGCCTCAGGGGCACATCAGCCCCAGCATTTT. This sequence encodes CASTASGAHQPQHF.

J is TRBJ1-1 and V is TRBV7-2; 8 bases are a match to TRBD1. This CDR3 spans 15 amino acids. Per germline, CDR1 SGHTA and CDR2 FQGNSA. The junction had 7 bases not matched to a gene; V was cut back by 5 bases and J by 2 bases. Here the CDR3 DNA reads TGTGCCAGCAGCCCACGGACAGGGTATAACACTGAAGCTTTCTTT. Its translation is CASSPRTGYNTEAFF.

With respect to this clone: Mismatch with germline at one junction end may stem from a read error. The V and J genes are TRBV18 and TRBJ1-2; a possible D gene is TRBD1 (5 bases). This CDR3 has 13 residues. Germline V gives CDR1 KGHSH, CDR2 LQKENI. The CDR3 sequence: CASSPDTNYRRIF. The CDR3 bases are TGTGCCAGCTCTCCCGACACTAACTACAGGCGAATCTTC.

This clone was found once. The CDR3 loop reads CASSLRLAGGPNEQFF. CDR3 nucleotide sequence: TGCGCCAGCAGCCTCCGACTAGCGGGAGGGCCCAATGAGCAGTTCTTC. This chain links TRBV4-1 with TRBJ2-1; 14 nucleotides match TRBD2. Trimming cost V 4 bases and J 6 bases; bases outside gene matches: 5. The CDR3 sequence is 16 residues long. The germline V gene encodes CDR1 MGHRA and CDR2 YSYEKL.

This rearrangement joins TRBV4-1 to TRBJ1-2; 9 bases fit TRBD1. The CDR3 is made up of 14 amino acids. Germline CDR1 is MGHRA and CDR2 is YSYEKL. The ends lost 3 bases at V and 6 bases at J; junction bases unmatched: 5. The CDR3 spells CASSHYRGPHGYTF. The CDR3 coding sequence is TGCGCCAGCAGCCATTACAGGGGGCCGCATGGCTACACCTTC.

The genes are TRBV18 and TRBJ1-2; 10 bases fit TRBD1. The CDR3 sequence is 15 residues long. V lost 0 bases to trimming and J lost 8 bases; unmatched junction nucleotides: 6. Germline-derived CDR1 and CDR2 are KGHSH and LQKENI. CDR3: CASSPPTGGADGYTF. The CDR3 DNA follows: TGTGCCAGCTCACCACCGACAGGGGGCGCGGACGGCTACACCTTC.

The chain is built from TRBV28 and TRBJ1-1, with 7 bases lining up with TRBD1. The CDR3 has 13 residues. Germline CDR1 MDHEN, CDR2 SYDVKM. The V gene end was trimmed by 3 bases and the J gene end by 5 bases; junction bases not matched to a gene: 3. The DNA of the CDR3 is TGTGCCAGCAGTTTCCCAGGGGGTACTGAAGCTTTCTTT. This translates into CASSFPGGTEAFF. Complete variable domain (other parts from reference TRBV28 and TRBJ1-1): DVKVTQSSRYLVKRTGEKVFLECVQDMDHENMFWYRQDPGLGLRLIYFSYDVKMKEKGDIPEGYSVSREKKERFSLILESASTNQTSMYLCASSFPGGTEAFFGQGTRLTVV.

V is TRBV2 and J is TRBJ2-5; D might be TRBD2 (7 bases). Germline V gives CDR1 SNHLY, CDR2 FYNNEI. With 3 bases removed from V and 5 bases from J, the gap between germline ends came to 25 bases. The CDR3 is made up of 18 amino acids. The CDR3 loop is CASSESVRGGRYSETQYF. CDR3 DNA: TGTGCCAGCAGTGAGAGTGTTAGGGGGGGGCGTTATTCGGAGACCCAGTACTTC.

Remarks on this clone: Other DNA sequences in this specimen translate into the identical CDR3. This rearrangement joins TRBV6-5 to TRBJ2-7, with 11 bases that match TRBD2. This CDR3 region has 14 residues. J gave up 4 bases and V 4 bases, and 3 bases lay outside the gene matches. CDR1 is MNHEY and CDR2 is SVGAGI in the germline V gene. CDR3: CASSLAGGRYEQYF. DNA of the CDR3: TGTGCCAGCAGTTTAGCGGGAGGGAGATACGAGCAGTACTTC.

J is TRBJ1-5 and V is TRBV27, with 7 bases matching TRBD1. The germline gives CDR1 MNHEY, CDR2 SMNVEV (reference sequence). J gave up 5 bases and V 3 bases, and 1 base lay outside the gene matches. CDR3 size: 13 residues. The CDR3 reads CASSFRGDQPQHF. CDR3 bases: TGTGCCAGCAGTTTCAGGGGGGATCAGCCCCAGCATTTT.

The chain employs TRBV28 and TRBJ1-5; D is uncertain. The V end lost 2 bases, the J end lost 5 bases, and 19 bases lay between the germline ends. CDR1 and CDR2 (germline): MDHEN, SYDVKM. CDR3 size: 17 residues. The CDR3 protein is CASSLPGKDRGDQPQHF. CDR3 bases: TGTGCCAGCAGTTTACCCGGGAAAGACCGCGGGGATCAGCCCCAGCATTTT.

The chain couples TRBV10-1 to TRBJ1-5; 7 bases are a match to TRBD1. V lost 6 bases, J lost 4 bases, and 9 bases stayed unmatched. The germline V gene has CDR1 WNHNN and CDR2 SYGVQD (reference sequence). The CDR3 sequence is 15 residues long. CDR3 DNA: TGCGCCAGCAGCCCAGTTGACAGGGCTAATCAGCCCCAGCATTTT. It encodes CASSPVDRANQPQHF.

The chain recombines TRBV29-1 with TRBJ2-3; 7 bases are a match to TRBD2. The CDR3 spans 15 residues. Germline V gene lookup returns CDR1 SQVTM and CDR2 ANQGSEA. Trimming removed 7 bases from V and 5 bases from J; junction bases left unmatched: 15. In DNA, the CDR3 is TGCAGCGCAGCACGGCTAGCGGAAACACGAGATACGCAGTATTTT. Its translation: CSAARLAETRDTQYF.